This T cell receptor beta chain derives from a study of blood T cell repertoires in COVID-19. Study background: The samples span acute and convalescent COVID-19 from the United States, Italy and Spain.

Enrolled during active infection, Seattle patients were then followed longitudinally. In the original processing: Reference gene primer amplification yielded estimated nucleated cell counts. TCRdb's table, derived via immunoSEQ multiplex PCR, lists solely in-frame clones and lacks some. V and J calls and clone size follow that table, whereas D and trimming were derived from the DNA. The table has some 180,000 clones, 79% seen once; the top ten hold 5.5% to 7%. V was clipped by 9 bases and J by 1 base; unmatched bases: 2. Germline CDR1 is LNHDA and CDR2 is SQIVND (reference sequence). The CDR3 is 12 amino acids.

Sample: peripheral blood. This TCR came from a woman between 40 and 50 years old with COVID-19, enrolled during active disease. This chain connects TRBV19 to TRBJ2-5; TRBD1 matches at 7 bases. This CDR3 reads CARGTVQETQYF. CDR3 in DNA: TGTGCCAGGGGGACAGTCCAAGAGACCCAGTACTTC. The full variable domain, rest sourced from reference TRBV19 and TRBJ2-5, is DGGITQSPKYLFRKEGQNVTLSCEQNLNHDAMYWYRQDPGQGLRLIYYSQIVNDFQKGDIAEGYSVSREKKESFPLTVTSAQKNPTAFYLCARGTVQETQYFGPGTRLLVL.